These 21 T cell receptor beta chains share one sample of origin, sequenced in a study of blood T cell repertoires in COVID-19 (dated by TCRdb to about 2020). The receptor library was made with the immunoSEQ multiplex PCR assay. This is the immuneACCESS table as TCRdb keeps it, with only in-frame sequences that have V and J called. A part of the clones is gone; compared with another copy, unresolved V genes explain less than half, and the rest is unexplained. The sample contains around 100,000 clones, 85% to 90% of them found a single time. The top ten hold around 5% of the sample. Sequencing input: peripheral blood. The receptors here all came from a human donor in a cohort sampled during active COVID-19.

The chain is built from TRBV6-5 and TRBJ2-7, with 8 nucleotides matching TRBD1. The ends lost 11 bases at V and 6 bases at J; junction bases unmatched: 9. This CDR3 is built from 12 residues. Looked up from germline, CDR1 is MNHEY and CDR2 is SVGAGI. The CDR3 region has the DNA TGTGCCGGAGGACAGGGTATTGGCGAGCAGTACTTC. Protein product: CAGGQGIGEQYF.

V usage is TRBV12-3 or TRBV12-4 and J usage is TRBJ2-2, with TRBD2 identical over 7 bases. V lost 5 bases and J lost 5; bases outside the gene matches: 2. This CDR3 is built from 13 residues. The CDR3 nucleotides read TGTGCCAGCAGTCCCGGGGGGACCGGGGAGCTGTTTTTT. Translation: CASSPGGTGELFF.

V usage is TRBV7-9 and J usage is TRBJ2-3; D unresolved. V was shortened by 1 base and J by 5 bases, with 13 bases between the two germline ends. Germline V gene data show CDR1 as SEHNR and CDR2 as FQNEAQ (reference sequence). The CDR3 is made up of 15 amino acids. The CDR3, as DNA: TGTGCCAGCAGCTTAGGTTCACAGTTTAAAGATACGCAGTATTTT. Translating it yields CASSLGSQFKDTQYF.

This chain connects TRBV7-9 to TRBJ1-3, with D unclear. The CDR3 has 16 amino acids. The V end was cut by 4 bases, the J end by 0 bases, with 13 bases between. Germline loops: CDR1 SEHNR, CDR2 FQNEAQ (reference sequence). The CDR3 DNA sequence: TGTGCCAGCAGCTCCCCTGCCGGGGACTCTGGAAACACCATATATTTT. This encodes CASSSPAGDSGNTIYF.

CDR3 coding DNA: TGTGCCAGCAGCTTCCAGGGGGCCGGGAGCACCGGGGAGCTGTTTTTT. Amino acid sequence: CASSFQGAGSTGELFF. The V and J genes are TRBV5-5 and TRBJ2-2; 8 positions agree with TRBD1. In germline, CDR1 is SGHKS, CDR2 YYEKEE (reference sequence). Trimming removed 2 bases from V and 4 bases from J; junction bases left unmatched: 7. The CDR3 length is 16 residues.

This sequence joins TRBV29-1 and TRBJ1-5, with TRBD1 as a possible D gene (5 bases). The CDR3 contains 13 residues. Trimming took off 2 bases at V and 4 bases at J, with 9 bases between the two ends. CDR1 and CDR2 from the germline V gene are SQVTM and ANQGSEA. The CDR3 spells CSVELTGNQPQHF. CDR3 in DNA: TGCAGCGTTGAATTAACAGGAAATCAGCCCCAGCATTTT.

The V and J genes are TRBV19 and TRBJ2-1; 10 bases are a match to TRBD2. Germline CDR1 reads LNHDA; CDR2 reads SQIVND (reference sequence). V shed 2 bases and J 7 bases; nucleotides not matched to a gene: 8. The CDR3 consists of 16 residues. This CDR3 is CASSIQMGTSVNEQFF. The CDR3 DNA reads as TGTGCCAGTAGTATACAGATGGGGACTAGCGTTAATGAGCAGTTCTTC.

This clone occurred once. The gene calls are TRBV11-2 and TRBJ2-1; no firm D call. V gave up 5 bases and J gave up 2 bases, with 13 bases separating them. The V gene's germline CDR1 is SGHAT and CDR2 FQNNGV. The CDR3 runs to 15 residues. The CDR3 sequence is CASSLERFTYNEQFF. The CDR3 DNA reads TGTGCCAGCAGCCTTGAGAGATTTACCTACAATGAGCAGTTCTTC.

The J gene is TRBJ1-4, the V gene TRBV7-8; 7 nucleotides align to TRBD1. This CDR3 region has 16 residues. V trimming: 5 bases; J trimming: 0 bases; junction bases outside the gene matches: 6. In germline, CDR1 is SGHVS, CDR2 FQNEAQ. CDR3 nucleotides: TGTGCCAGCAGCCGAGGACAGGCGGCAACTAATGAAAAACTGTTTTTT. Translating gives CASSRGQAATNEKLFF.

The V call is TRBV6-5, the J call TRBJ1-4, with D possibly matching TRBD1 (6 bases). Trimming took 2 bases from V and 5 from J, leaving 12 bases between them. Germline lookup yields CDR1 MNHEY and CDR2 SVGAGI. This CDR3 region has 15 residues. CDR3 residues: CASSYLGQPNEKLFF. DNA for the CDR3: TGTGCCAGCAGTTACCTCGGACAGCCGAATGAAAAACTGTTTTTT.

The chain links TRBV19 to TRBJ1-2, with D perhaps TRBD1 (6 bases). The CDR3 has 15 amino acids. Germline CDR1 LNHDA, CDR2 SQIVND (reference sequence). V was shortened by 9 bases and J by 10 bases, with 27 bases between the two germline ends. DNA for the CDR3: TGTGCCAGCCTAGGGGGGGGGCTATACCTGCGAGACTACACCTTC. Translating gives CASLGGGLYLRDYTF.

V is TRBV6-5 and J is TRBJ2-1, with D maybe TRBD2 (5 bases). Trimming took 9 bases from V and 9 from J, leaving 15 bases between them. This CDR3 has 12 amino acids. Germline V gives CDR1 MNHEY, CDR2 SVGAGI. CDR3 amino acids: CASAGQSLEQFF. In nucleotides, the CDR3 is TGTGCCAGTGCGGGTCAGAGTCTTGAGCAGTTCTTC.

The chain combines TRBV13 with TRBJ2-7, with D possibly TRBD1 on 5 matching bases. The CDR3 covers 14 residues. Trimming took 8 bases from V and 5 from J, leaving 19 bases between them. Per the germline V gene, CDR1 is PRHDT and CDR2 is FYEKMQ (reference sequence). The CDR3 region is CASALGLVKNEQYF. For the CDR3, the DNA is TGTGCCAGCGCGCTGGGGCTAGTAAAGAACGAGCAGTACTTC.

The rearrangement joins TRBV6-1 to TRBJ2-2; 10 bases match TRBD1. The CDR3 sequence is 18 residues long. J was trimmed by 4 bases and V by 2 bases; bases with no gene match: 10. The germline V gene has CDR1 MNHNS and CDR2 SASEGT. Written as DNA, the CDR3 is TGTGCCAGCAGTGAACTCCCCTTGACAGGGGGCTTCACCGGGGAGCTGTTTTTT. This encodes CASSELPLTGGFTGELFF.

This clone appeared a single time. The chain uses TRBV15 and TRBJ2-3; D not resolved. Trimming took off 0 bases at V and 0 bases at J, with 10 bases between the two ends. From germline, CDR1 is LNHNV and CDR2 YYDKDF (reference sequence). This CDR3 has 16 amino acids. The CDR3 coding sequence is TGTGCCACCAGCAGAGATCGGCAGCGTAGCACAGATACGCAGTATTTT. This translates into CATSRDRQRSTDTQYF.

The rearrangement links TRBV2 to TRBJ1-5; D is unresolved. CDR3 size: 11 residues. Germline CDR1 is SNHLY and CDR2 is FYNNEI. V shed 11 bases and J shed 5 bases, with 10 bases lying between them. DNA for the CDR3: TGTGCCGCGGGAGATTATCAGCCCCAGCATTTT. Protein product: CAAGDYQPQHF.

This clone came up once. V usage is TRBV5-4 and J usage is TRBJ1-6; 7 bases line up with TRBD1. Looked up from germline, CDR1 is SGHNT and CDR2 is YYREEE (reference sequence). The CDR3 totals 15 residues. J was trimmed by 7 bases and V by 4 bases; bases with no gene match: 8. The CDR3 coding sequence is TGTGCCAGCAGCGTCTACAGGGGTGAAAATTCACCCCTCCACTTT. Its translation is CASSVYRGENSPLHF.

The chain has TRBV29-1 and TRBJ1-5, with D unresolved. V was clipped by 5 bases and J by 4 bases, with 9 bases between them. This CDR3 comprises 12 residues. CDR1 and CDR2 (germline): SQVTM, ANQGSEA. The CDR3 sequence: CSVTDGNQPQHF. CDR3 in DNA: TGCAGCGTTACCGACGGGAATCAGCCCCAGCATTTT.

The V gene is TRBV6-2 or TRBV6-3, the J gene TRBJ2-1; tentative D call: TRBD1 (6 bases). Between the trimmed V and J ends, which lost 5 bases and 3 bases, there was a span of 8 bases. Germline CDR1 MNHEY, CDR2 SVGEGT. CDR3 length: 13 amino acids. The CDR3: CASSGQFYNEQFF. For the CDR3, the DNA is TGTGCCAGCAGTGGACAGTTCTACAATGAGCAGTTCTTC.

The chain is built from TRBV5-1 and TRBJ2-4; 15 positions match TRBD2. V dropped 3 bases and J dropped 0; count of bases not matched to a gene: 7. CDR1 is SGHRS and CDR2 is YFSETQ in the germline V gene. The CDR3 is 19 residues long. CDR3 DNA: TGCGCCAGCAGCTCGGGACTAGCGGGAGGACCTCCAGCCAAAAACATTCAGTACTTC. This codes for CASSSGLAGGPPAKNIQYF.

V gene TRBV6-5 combines with J gene TRBJ1-4; 9 bases match TRBD1. Trimming took 5 bases from V and 4 from J; bases not matched to a gene: 5. Germline CDR1 and CDR2: MNHEY and SVGAGI. The CDR3 sequence is 15 residues long. The CDR3 nucleotides read TGTGCCAGCAGTCTGGGGACAGGGAGTAATGAAAAACTGTTTTTT. Translation: CASSLGTGSNEKLFF.